This T cell receptor beta chain was observed in a study of shared clonotypes between healthy human individuals. Germline V gives CDR1 SNHLY, CDR2 FYNNEI. Between the trimmed V and J ends, which lost 6 bases and 0 bases, there was a span of 10 bases. The CDR3 spans 14 residues. Sequencing used immunoSEQ multiplex PCR; TCRdb keeps in-frame clones, though not all of them. The data contain about half a million clones, 75% to 85% of them singletons. All the donors were Caucasian adults who lived in Nashville, Tennessee. Each unsorted sample relied on about 100 million PBMCs as its source of genomic DNA. The rearrangement uses TRBV2 and TRBJ2-3; D might be TRBD2 (6 bases). Sequenced material: PBMCs. This sequence originates from a woman in her forties in good health. Some clones in this sample may be carry-over from other donors' samples. In nucleotides, the CDR3 is TGTGCCAGCAGCCGGGACTTAAGCACAGATACGCAGTATTTT. This translates into CASSRDLSTDTQYF.